This TCR beta chain emerged from a study of cytomegalovirus exposure and HLA in healthy donors (TCRdb year 2017). With regard to the full study: According to a later analysis, one platform produced both the approximately 110 validation repertoires and the 550 to 800 repertoires of the first cohort. The study aimed to test whether signatures of past pathogen exposure could be identified by cataloging public T cell receptors. Along with the roughly 670-subject first cohort, a separate validation cohort of over a hundred different subjects was used. To predict cytomegalovirus infection status, the study combined high-throughput TCR immunosequencing, statistical association of individual TCRs with disease status, and machine learning.

The donors were included in the validation cohort of approximately 130 subjects, a group kept apart from the roughly 690-subject first cohort. V and J are truncated by 3 bases and 1 base respectively, leaving an intervening sequence of 16 bases. From the cysteine through the phenylalanine, the CDR3 covers 17 amino acids. Just the 51-base CDR3 DNA is kept, in frame starting at base 1. CDR1 and CDR2 are read off the germline V gene as SGHVS and FQNEAQ. A word on this clone: It lacks a known antigen. Base qualities are not at hand, and no much larger clone is one base apart.

The library was generated by the immunoSEQ multiplex PCR assay. The authors' pipeline ran thus. A statistical classification framework was built to diagnose cytomegalovirus status from the catalog of TCR beta chain sequences. This immuneACCESS table, as held by TCRdb, lists in-frame sequences with V and J called but not all clones. Of the missing ones, under half trace to an unresolved V gene in checked studies; the others have no known cause. The V and J calls and clone size were taken over from that table, and D and trimming were inferred from the DNA. In this sample the table shows 300,000 to 450,000 clones, 75% to 90% of which occur a single time. The ten largest make up under 0.95% of the sample. What the authors observed across the whole study: The authors suggested that the approach could potentially be extended to other disease states and immunological phenotypes. The classifier was reported to diagnose cytomegalovirus status with high specificity and sensitivity in both the original and validation cohorts. Across donors, most TCR sequences were observed very rarely, whereas some public TCRs were present in many individuals. In vitro tests confirmed that a few of the cytomegalovirus-associated TCR beta chains recognize cytomegalovirus antigens. In the study, roughly 160 TCR beta chains were listed as associated with cytomegalovirus. In a later analysis, TCRs clustered in the first cohort were found to also tend to co-occur in the 130 or so validation repertoires, with 94% of cluster scores above 0. All 120 or so repertoires were used to score co-occurrence in the validation cohort in a later analysis, because that analysis had no HLA typing for the cohort.

The receptor's source is a woman aged 18-30 years in good health and CMV-seronegative. The sample consisted of PBMCs. The chain couples TRBV7-8 to TRBJ1-5; a tentative D call is TRBD1 (6 bases match). The nucleotides are TGTGCCAGCAGCTTCTTAGGGGCAGGGGAGAGCAATCAGCCCCAGCATTTT. Its translation reads: CASSFLGAGESNQPQHF.